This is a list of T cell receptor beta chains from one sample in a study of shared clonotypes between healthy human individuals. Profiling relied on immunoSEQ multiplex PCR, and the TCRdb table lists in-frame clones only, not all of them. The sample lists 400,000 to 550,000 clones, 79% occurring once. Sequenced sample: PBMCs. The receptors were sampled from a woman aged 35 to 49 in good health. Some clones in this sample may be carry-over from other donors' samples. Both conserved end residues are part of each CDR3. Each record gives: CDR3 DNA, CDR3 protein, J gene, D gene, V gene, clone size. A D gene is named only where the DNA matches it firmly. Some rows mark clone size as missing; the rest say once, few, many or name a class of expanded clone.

CDR3 DNA: TGTGCCAGCAGCCCGCGGACGATTTATACGCAGTATTTT
CDR3 protein: CASSPRTIYTQYF
J gene: TRBJ2-3
D gene: .
V gene: TRBV16
clone size: .

CDR3 DNA: TGTGCCTGGAGCGGCAGGGAGAACGAAAAACTGTTTTTT
CDR3 protein: CAWSGRENEKLFF
J gene: TRBJ1-4
D gene: .
V gene: TRBV30
clone size: .

CDR3 DNA: TGTGCCAGCAGTTTTGAGGGGGTAAGGGGCTACACCTTC
CDR3 protein: CASSFEGVRGYTF
J gene: TRBJ1-2
D gene: .
V gene: TRBV28
clone size: .

CDR3 DNA: TGTGCCAGCAGCTTAGATAGCATCATTCAGTACTTC
CDR3 protein: CASSLDSIIQYF
J gene: TRBJ2-4
D gene: .
V gene: TRBV11-2
clone size: .

CDR3 DNA: TGTGCCATCAGTGAGTCAAGGGCACTGGTGGCTGAAGCTTTCTTT
CDR3 protein: CAISESRALVAEAFF
J gene: TRBJ1-1
D gene: .
V gene: TRBV10-3
clone size: .

CDR3 DNA: TGCGCCAGCAGCTATGTTCCGGGACAGGGTATAAAGCCCCAGCATTTT
CDR3 protein: CASSYVPGQGIKPQHF
J gene: TRBJ1-5
D gene: TRBD1
V gene: TRBV5-1
clone size: .

CDR3 DNA: TGTGCCAGCAGCTTTTCCCGCAATGAGCAGTTCTTC
CDR3 protein: CASSFSRNEQFF
J gene: TRBJ2-1
D gene: .
V gene: TRBV11-2
clone size: .

CDR3 DNA: TGTGCCAGCAGCGTAGACCCAACCGGGGACACCATATATTTT
CDR3 protein: CASSVDPTGDTIYF
J gene: TRBJ1-3
D gene: .
V gene: TRBV9
clone size: once

CDR3 DNA: TGTGCCAGCAGCTTAGCAGGGATCGATGAGCAGTTCTTC
CDR3 protein: CASSLAGIDEQFF
J gene: TRBJ2-1
D gene: .
V gene: TRBV7-9
clone size: .

CDR3 DNA: TGTGCCAGAGGGGGGGACAGCCCAAAAAACATTCAGTACTTC
CDR3 protein: CARGGDSPKNIQYF
J gene: TRBJ2-4
D gene: .
V gene: TRBV5-3
clone size: .

CDR3 DNA: TGTGCCAGCAGCTTTGGGCCGGGGAACAATGAGCAGTTCTTC
CDR3 protein: CASSFGPGNNEQFF
J gene: TRBJ2-1
D gene: .
V gene: TRBV11-3
clone size: .

CDR3 DNA: TGCGCCAGCAGCTCTGTGACAGGCTACAATGAGCAGTTCTTC
CDR3 protein: CASSSVTGYNEQFF
J gene: TRBJ2-1
D gene: .
V gene: TRBV4-1
clone size: many

CDR3 DNA: TGTGCCAGCAGTACGGGTGAAAAACTGTTTTTT
CDR3 protein: CASSTGEKLFF
J gene: TRBJ1-4
D gene: .
V gene: TRBV6-5
clone size: .

CDR3 DNA: TGTGCCAGCAGTGAGGGACGGGACACGCAGGTGCAGTACTTC
CDR3 protein: CASSEGRDTQVQYF
J gene: TRBJ2-7
D gene: .
V gene: TRBV6-4
clone size: .

CDR3 DNA: TGTGCCAGTACCCCGGACTGGTTTCGAAACACCGGGGAGCTGTTTTTT
CDR3 protein: CASTPDWFRNTGELFF
J gene: TRBJ2-2
D gene: .
V gene: TRBV19
clone size: many

CDR3 DNA: TGTGCCAGCAGCCCCGCCGGCTTTGTATACGAGCAGTACTTC
CDR3 protein: CASSPAGFVYEQYF
J gene: TRBJ2-7
D gene: .
V gene: TRBV28
clone size: .

CDR3 DNA: TGCGCCAGCAGCCAAGCCCCCCGGACCTATGGCTACACCTTC
CDR3 protein: CASSQAPRTYGYTF
J gene: TRBJ1-2
D gene: .
V gene: TRBV4-3
clone size: .

CDR3 DNA: TGTGCCAGCAGCCCGGGAGGCAGGAAGGGAAACACCATATATTTT
CDR3 protein: CASSPGGRKGNTIYF
J gene: TRBJ1-3
D gene: .
V gene: TRBV5-4
clone size: .

CDR3 DNA: TGTGCCAGCAGCCAATGGCGGGGAGGAAATGAAAAACTGTTTTTT
CDR3 protein: CASSQWRGGNEKLFF
J gene: TRBJ1-4
D gene: .
V gene: TRBV14
clone size: few

CDR3 DNA: TGCGCCAGCAGCTTGGGGCTCCCCTACGAGCAGTACTTC
CDR3 protein: CASSLGLPYEQYF
J gene: TRBJ2-7
D gene: .
V gene: TRBV5-1
clone size: few

CDR3 DNA: TGTGCCTGGAGTGCACTTAGTAACACCGGGGAGCTGTTTTTT
CDR3 protein: CAWSALSNTGELFF
J gene: TRBJ2-2
D gene: .
V gene: TRBV30
clone size: few

CDR3 DNA: TGTGCCAGCAGCGTAGCCTTGCACAATGAGCAGTTCTTC
CDR3 protein: CASSVALHNEQFF
J gene: TRBJ2-1
D gene: .
V gene: TRBV9
clone size: .

CDR3 DNA: TGTGCCAGCAGCTTACAGGGGATCGCCGGAAACACCATATATTTT
CDR3 protein: CASSLQGIAGNTIYF
J gene: TRBJ1-3
D gene: TRBD1
V gene: TRBV5-4
clone size: .

CDR3 DNA: TGTGCCAGCAGCTCAAGAGGGGGTAAGCAGTACTTC
CDR3 protein: CASSSRGGKQYF
J gene: TRBJ2-7
D gene: .
V gene: TRBV11-3
clone size: .

CDR3 DNA: TGTGCCAGCAGCCAAGCGACAGGAGATGGCGAAAAACTGTTTTTT
CDR3 protein: CASSQATGDGEKLFF
J gene: TRBJ1-4
D gene: .
V gene: TRBV7-6
clone size: .

CDR3 DNA: TGTGCCAGCAGCCCAGATCGGGAGGCCCAGTACTTC
CDR3 protein: CASSPDREAQYF
J gene: TRBJ2-5
D gene: TRBD2
V gene: TRBV11-1
clone size: many

CDR3 DNA: TGTGCCAGCAGCTTAGGGGTAGCGGGAGATGGAGAGACCCAGTACTTC
CDR3 protein: CASSLGVAGDGETQYF
J gene: TRBJ2-5
D gene: TRBD2
V gene: TRBV11-2
clone size: .

CDR3 DNA: TGTGCCAGTAGGAGTAGCGCCGGTCCAACCTACGAGCAGTACTTC
CDR3 protein: CASRSSAGPTYEQYF
J gene: TRBJ2-7
D gene: .
V gene: TRBV19
clone size: .

CDR3 DNA: TGTGCCAGCAGCTTAGGGGGAGTGAACACTGAAGCTTTCTTT
CDR3 protein: CASSLGGVNTEAFF
J gene: TRBJ1-1
D gene: .
V gene: TRBV13
clone size: .

CDR3 DNA: TGTGCCAGCAGCGTCCCGGGACAGGCGCCTAAGGCGGCCCTCCACTTT
CDR3 protein: CASSVPGQAPKAALHF
J gene: TRBJ1-6
D gene: TRBD1
V gene: TRBV11-2
clone size: few

CDR3 DNA: TGTGCCAGCAGTGAAGTCCCCCCGGGCACCTTC
CDR3 protein: CASSEVPPGTF
J gene: TRBJ1-2
D gene: .
V gene: TRBV6-1
clone size: few

CDR3 DNA: TGTGCCACCAGCAGAGGAACAGGGGAAGGCCAGCCCCAGCATTTT
CDR3 protein: CATSRGTGEGQPQHF
J gene: TRBJ1-5
D gene: TRBD1
V gene: TRBV15
clone size: .